This T cell receptor (beta chain) stems from a study of T cell changes during pregnancy in multiple sclerosis. This clone has a handful of counts. Germline V gene data show CDR1 as SEHNR and CDR2 as FQNEAQ (reference sequence). This CDR3 region has 15 residues. V lost 5 bases and J lost 7; bases outside the gene matches: 6. TCRdb's table, derived via immunoSEQ multiplex PCR, lists solely in-frame clones and lacks some. This table has about 77,000 clones, roughly 90% appearing once. The clonotype originates from a female donor with multiple sclerosis, enrolled in a pregnancy study. The gene calls are TRBV7-9 and TRBJ1-6; 9 positions match TRBD1. Here the sequenced sample was peripheral blood, taken before pregnancy. The CDR3 region is CASSPRTGENSPLHF. The CDR3, as DNA: TGTGCCAGCAGCCCTCGGACAGGGGAAAATTCACCCCTCCACTTT.